The 16 T cell receptor beta chains reported below all come from one sample, sequenced in a study of beta chain features in type 1 diabetes. These receptors have no known antigen. The isolated RNA, all of it, was reverse transcribed, so expressed TCRB transcripts were what got sequenced. The repertoire was sequenced with immunoSEQ multiplex PCR; TCRdb's copy has only in-frame clones and lacks some. The repertoire holds under 850,000 clones, 10% to 15% seen once, with approximately 0.022% in the top ten. Study-level results: TCRB CDR3 length was moderately but significantly reduced in all four CD4+ subsets of Type 1 diabetes patients.

The sequenced material came from naive CD4+ T cells from blood. The receptors derive from a man between 18 and 35 years old with type 1 diabetes.

This clone was counted a few times. The rearrangement joins TRBV6-5 to TRBJ2-3, with 9 bases identical to TRBD2. Looked up from germline, CDR1 is MNHEY and CDR2 is SVGAGI. V shed 7 bases, J shed 2 bases, and the junction held 4 bases outside the gene matches. CDR3 size: 14 residues. The CDR3 reads CASKLAGITDTQYF. CDR3 sequence (DNA): TGTGCCAGCAAGCTAGCGGGGATCACAGATACGCAGTATTTT.

The CDR3 nucleotides read TGTGCCGTACAGGGTGACAATGAGCAGTTCTTC. Encoded protein: CAVQGDNEQFF. The chain combines TRBV10-3 with TRBJ2-1; a weak D match, TRBD1 (6 bases). This CDR3 has 11 residues. The germline gives CDR1 ENHRY, CDR2 SYGVKD. V was trimmed by 11 bases and J by 5 bases, leaving 10 bases between them.

The chain links TRBV27 to TRBJ2-5; TRBD2 matches 8 bases. J gave up 5 bases and V 8 bases, and 7 bases lay outside the gene matches. The CDR3 is made up of 13 amino acids. The germline V gene has CDR1 MNHEY and CDR2 SMNVEV (reference sequence). For the CDR3, the DNA is TGTGCCAGCGGGTCGGGGGGGATCGAGACCCAGTACTTC. This sequence encodes CASGSGGIETQYF.

V and J are TRBV18 and TRBJ2-7; D unclear. The CDR3 has 15 residues. The V end was cut by 4 bases, the J end by 0 bases, with 13 bases between. Germline V gene sequence: CDR1 KGHSH, CDR2 LQKENI. The CDR3 coding sequence is TGTGCCAGCTCACAGGCGTCGTCCCCCTCCTACGAGCAGTACTTC. The encoded protein is CASSQASSPSYEQYF. Based on the CDR3 plus reference TRBV18 and TRBJ2-7, the full variable domain is NAGVMQNPRHLVRRRGQEARLRCSPMKGHSHVYWYRQLPEEGLKFMVYLQKENIIDESGMPKERFSAEFPKEGPSILRIQQVVRGDSAAYFCASSQASSPSYEQYFGPGTRLTVT.

To note about this clone: Other DNA sequences within the sample encode an identical CDR3. The chain joins TRBV6-5 to TRBJ1-1; no firm D call. The CDR3 totals 12 residues. Looked up from germline, CDR1 is MNHEY and CDR2 is SVGAGI. The V end was cut by 3 bases, the J end by 1 base, with 3 bases between. The CDR3 nucleotides are TGTGCCAGCAGTTATAGGAACACTGAAGCTTTCTTT. Its protein is CASSYRNTEAFF.

This clone was seen a few times. The chain employs TRBV13 and TRBJ1-1, with 7 bases lining up with TRBD1. Germline CDR1 is PRHDT and CDR2 is FYEKMQ (reference sequence). This CDR3 comprises 15 residues. V dropped 5 bases and J dropped 5; count of bases not matched to a gene: 11. This CDR3 is CASSPTPQGSTEAFF. CDR3 sequence (DNA): TGTGCCAGCAGCCCCACCCCACAGGGGAGTACTGAAGCTTTCTTT. Complete variable domain (other parts from reference TRBV13 and TRBJ1-1): AAGVIQSPRHLIKEKRETATLKCYPIPRHDTVYWYQQGPGQDPQFLISFYEKMQSDKGSIPDRFSAQQFSDYHSELNMSSLELGDSALYFCASSPTPQGSTEAFFGQGTRLTVV.

This sequence joins TRBV7-9 and TRBJ2-3; D gene ambiguous. CDR1 is SEHNR, CDR2 FQNEAQ, per germline (reference sequence). CDR3 length: 14 residues. V dropped 0 bases and J dropped 6 bases, with 10 bases sitting between them. The CDR3 DNA is TGTGCCAGCAGCTTAGCCAGGTCATCCGATACGCAGTATTTT. Its protein is CASSLARSSDTQYF.

In its sample, this clone was seen a few times. The chain recombines TRBV14 with TRBJ1-2, with D possibly matching TRBD1 (5 bases). The V and J ends lost 1 base and 6 bases respectively, with 9 bases between them. The CDR3 sequence is 13 residues long. Germline loops: CDR1 SGHDN, CDR2 FVKESK. The CDR3 nucleotides are TGTGCCAGCAGCCAAGTGCAGGGCCATGGCTACACCTTC. Encoded protein: CASSQVQGHGYTF.

This chain joins TRBV11-3 and TRBJ2-3; 11 bases agree with TRBD2. V trimming: 4 bases; J trimming: 4 bases; junction bases outside the gene matches: 7. Per the germline V gene, CDR1 is SGHNT and CDR2 is YENEEA. The CDR3 totals 16 residues. The CDR3 coding sequence is TGTGCCAGCAGCTACGATAGCGGGGGGGCGTCAGATACGCAGTATTTT. Protein product: CASSYDSGGASDTQYF. The whole variable domain, remainder taken from reference TRBV11-3 and TRBJ2-3, is EAGVVQSPRYKIIEKKQPVAFWCNPISGHNTLYWYLQNLGQGPELLIRYENEEAVDDSQLPKDRFSAERLKGVDSTLKIQPAELGDSAVYLCASSYDSGGASDTQYFGPGTRLTVL.

V is TRBV15 and J is TRBJ1-3; D unresolved. Per germline, CDR1 LNHNV and CDR2 YYDKDF (reference sequence). This CDR3 spans 15 amino acids. Trimming shortened V by 1 base and J by 0 bases, and 7 bases separated the two germline ends. The CDR3 is CATSRASSSGNTIYF. CDR3 nucleotide sequence: TGTGCCACCAGCAGAGCGAGCAGCTCTGGAAACACCATATATTTT.

The genes are TRBV10-3 and TRBJ2-5; 10 nucleotides match TRBD1. The V segment lost 5 bases and the J segment 3 bases; nucleotides outside the gene matches: 12. The CDR3 consists of 17 residues. Germline CDR1 ENHRY, CDR2 SYGVKD. Written as DNA, the CDR3 is TGTGCCATCAGTCCCCAGGCCGGGACAGGGGACGAAGAGACCCAGTACTTC. Translating it yields CAISPQAGTGDEETQYF.

This chain joins TRBV5-6 and TRBJ1-6; 10 nucleotides align to TRBD1. CDR3 length: 14 residues. With 5 bases clipped from V and 8 bases from J, the junction kept 4 bases outside the gene matches. CDR1 and CDR2 (germline): SGHDT, YYEEEE. CDR3: CASRGQGWDSPLHF. DNA for the CDR3: TGTGCCAGCAGGGGACAGGGGTGGGATTCACCCCTCCACTTT.

The J gene is TRBJ1-1, the V gene TRBV30; 7 bases agree with TRBD1. V gave up 3 bases and J gave up 6 bases; unmatched junction bases: 4. The CDR3 is 12 amino acids. Germline assignment: CDR1 GTSNPN and CDR2 SVGIG (reference sequence). CDR3 nucleotide sequence: TGTGCCTGGAGGCAGGGGGTCGCTGAAGCTTTCTTT. It encodes CAWRQGVAEAFF.

The V gene is TRBV5-1, the J gene TRBJ1-4; a possible D gene is TRBD1 (5 bases). The germline V gene has CDR1 SGHRS and CDR2 YFSETQ. This CDR3 has 14 residues. V was pared by 4 bases and J by 5 bases, with 12 bases between. CDR3 sequence reads: CASSEQAVNEKLFF. In nucleotides, the CDR3 is TGCGCCAGCAGCGAACAGGCTGTCAATGAAAAACTGTTTTTT. Filled out from reference TRBV5-1 and TRBJ1-4, the complete variable domain reads KAGVTQTPRYLIKTRGQQVTLSCSPISGHRSVSWYQQTPGQGLQFLFEYFSETQRNKGNFPGRFSGRQFSNSRSEMNVSTLELGDSALYLCASSEQAVNEKLFFGSGTQLSVL.

The chain recombines TRBV5-1 with TRBJ2-5; D is tentatively TRBD1 or TRBD2 (6 bases each). Between the trimmed V and J ends, which lost 6 bases and 5 bases, there was a span of 14 bases. From germline, CDR1 is SGHRS and CDR2 YFSETQ. The CDR3 runs to 13 residues. CDR3 region: CASTSGGAETQYF. The CDR3 nucleotides read TGCGCCAGCACCTCCGGGGGCGCGGAGACCCAGTACTTC.

With regard to this clone: A junction boundary mismatches the germline segment, possibly from a read error. V and J are TRBV7-8 and TRBJ2-7, with TRBD2 identical over 8 bases. This CDR3 is 14 amino acids long. Germline CDR1 and CDR2: SGHVS and FQNEAQ. The CDR3 loop is CATSLAGSRDEQYF. In DNA, the CDR3 is TGTGCCACCAGCCTAGCGGGCTCGAGGGACGAGCAGTACTTC. Supplemented by reference TRBV7-8 and TRBJ2-7, the full variable domain reads GAGVSQSPRYKVAKRGQDVALRCDPISGHVSLFWYQQALGQGPEFLTYFQNEAQLDKSGLPSDRFFAERPEGSVSTLKIQRTQQEDSAVYLCATSLAGSRDEQYFGPGTRLTVT.